Below are 27 T cell receptor beta chains sequenced from a single sample in a study of cytomegalovirus exposure and HLA in healthy donors. 60 Vbeta and 13 Jbeta primers were used in PCR. Repertoires were generated with immunoSEQ multiplex PCR, while TCRdb's copy carries only in-frame clones and drops some. The sample holds 100,000 to 150,000 clones, about 80% seen once. Material: PBMCs. These receptors all stem from a boy aged 2 to 10 in good health and CMV-seronegative.

The chain uses TRBV2 and TRBJ2-7; 7 positions match TRBD2. Trimming removed 2 bases from V and 2 bases from J; junction bases left unmatched: 6. The CDR3 sequence is 15 residues long. Per the germline V gene, CDR1 is SNHLY and CDR2 is FYNNEI. Written as DNA, the CDR3 is TGTGCCAGCAGTGAATTGGAGGGAGGGGCCTACGAGCAGTACGTC. Translation: CASSELEGGAYEQYV.

This clone turned up a few times. The chain joins TRBV6-5 to TRBJ1-6; D might be TRBD1 (6 bases). The CDR3 is made up of 16 amino acids. Germline CDR1 and CDR2: MNHEY and SVGAGI. Trimming took 0 bases from V and 9 from J, leaving 15 bases between them. The CDR3 spells CASSYSRGALSSPLHF. The CDR3 DNA sequence: TGTGCCAGCAGTTACTCGCGGGGGGCGCTTAGTTCACCCCTCCACTTT.

This clone showed up just a few times. The rearrangement joins TRBV7-9 to TRBJ2-5, with 8 bases fitting TRBD2. Germline assignment: CDR1 SEHNR and CDR2 FQNEAQ (reference sequence). The CDR3 has 15 residues. Unmatched junction bases numbered 8, after V lost 5 bases and J lost 3 bases. DNA for the CDR3: TGTGCCAGCAGCCCGCTACGGGGGGGCAAAGAGACCCAGTACTTC. Protein: CASSPLRGGKETQYF.

The gene calls are TRBV18 and TRBJ2-3; 14 positions agree with TRBD2. Looked up from germline, CDR1 is KGHSH and CDR2 is LQKENI. The CDR3 is made up of 17 amino acids. With 5 bases clipped from V and 2 bases from J, the junction kept 6 bases outside the gene matches. In DNA, the CDR3 is TGTGCCAGCTCATCCCTGGGACTAGCGGGGGCCACAGATACGCAGTATTTT. Translated: CASSSLGLAGATDTQYF.

The chain combines TRBV29-1 with TRBJ2-3; 7 bases map to TRBD2. Trimming at V came to 0 bases and at J to 1 base, leaving 7 bases not matched to a gene. Germline V gene data show CDR1 as SQVTM and CDR2 as ANQGSEA. The CDR3 sequence is 16 residues long. CDR3 sequence: CSVEDPTSLRTDTQYF. The CDR3 nucleotides read TGCAGCGTTGAAGACCCGACTAGCCTACGCACAGATACGCAGTATTTT.

This clone has just a few counts. This chain connects TRBV4-1 to TRBJ2-3; no clear D gene. The CDR3 extends over 14 amino acids. Germline V gene lookup returns CDR1 MGHRA and CDR2 YSYEKL. The V and J ends lost 3 bases and 2 bases respectively, with 9 bases between them. The CDR3 sequence is CASSQGPTTDTQYF. CDR3 sequence (DNA): TGCGCCAGCAGCCAGGGCCCCACCACAGATACGCAGTATTTT.

V usage is TRBV5-1 and J usage is TRBJ2-1; no reliable D call. Trimming shortened V by 1 base and J by 10 bases, and 12 bases separated the two germline ends. CDR3 length: 13 amino acids. The germline V gene encodes CDR1 SGHRS and CDR2 YFSETQ. CDR3 sequence (DNA): TGCGCCAGCAGCTTGAAGCGCACGGAGGAGCAGTTCTTC. Protein sequence: CASSLKRTEEQFF.

This clone came up once. The chain is built from TRBV7-3 and TRBJ2-7; D perhaps matches TRBD1 (7 bases). Trimming cost V 5 bases and J 5 bases, with 13 bases left between them. The length of the CDR3 is 13 residues. Germline values: CDR1 SGHTA, CDR2 FQGTGA. CDR3 bases: TGTGCCAGCAGCCAGGGGGGTGGAAACGAGCAGTACTTC. Translated: CASSQGGGNEQYF.

CDR3 nucleotide sequence: TGTGCCAGCAGTGAAGGGGCAGGGGGCCAGCAGCCCCAGCATTTT. Protein product: CASSEGAGGQQPQHF. The chain combines TRBV6-1 with TRBJ1-5, with 8 nucleotides matching TRBD1. CDR1 MNHNS and CDR2 SASEGT come from the germline V gene. V gave up 1 base and J gave up 7 bases; unmatched junction bases: 6. This CDR3 has 15 amino acids.

This rearrangement joins TRBV4-1 to TRBJ2-3; no definite D call. Germline-derived CDR1 and CDR2 are MGHRA and YSYEKL. With 4 bases removed from V and 5 bases from J, the gap between germline ends came to 10 bases. This CDR3 is built from 13 residues. The CDR3 coding sequence is TGCGCCAGCAGCCTCCTTCTTCTAGATACGCAGTATTTT. This sequence encodes CASSLLLLDTQYF.

The chain recombines TRBV19 with TRBJ1-1; D call uncertain. Germline assignment: CDR1 LNHDA and CDR2 SQIVND (reference sequence). The CDR3 totals 14 residues. Trimming removed 7 bases from V and 6 bases from J, with 18 bases in between. CDR3 sequence: CASIRLGGMAEAFF. The CDR3 DNA reads as TGTGCCAGTATTCGATTAGGAGGGATGGCTGAAGCTTTCTTT.

The V call is TRBV4-2, the J call TRBJ1-5; tentatively, D is TRBD1 (6 bases). V gave up 1 base and J gave up 1 base, with 8 bases separating them. The germline V gene encodes CDR1 LGHNA and CDR2 YNFKEQ. The CDR3 has 15 residues. CDR3 DNA: TGTGCCAGCAGCCAAGTTGACAGGAGCAATCAGCCCCAGCATTTT. Translating gives CASSQVDRSNQPQHF.

This clone came up once. This chain links TRBV6-5 with TRBJ2-5; a possible D gene is TRBD1 (5 bases). The CDR3 has 14 residues. Germline V lookup: CDR1 MNHEY, CDR2 SVGAGI. V lost 6 bases and J lost 1, with 12 bases in between. Here the CDR3 reads CASSHQGTQETQYF. In nucleotides, the CDR3 is TGTGCCAGCAGCCACCAGGGCACCCAAGAGACCCAGTACTTC.

This clone was picked up one time. Its ends do not fully match the called genes, so a read error is possible. The chain joins TRBV7-9 to TRBJ2-7, with a possible D match to TRBD1 (5 bases). Germline V CDR1 and CDR2: SEHNR, FQNEAQ (reference sequence). CDR3 size: 13 residues. In nucleotides, the CDR3 is TGTTCCAGCAGCTACCAGGACATCTTCGAGCAGTACTTC. It encodes CSSSYQDIFEQYF.

The rearrangement joins TRBV4-3 to TRBJ2-7, with 9 bases identical to TRBD1. Looked up from germline, CDR1 is LGHNA and CDR2 is YSLEER. The CDR3 has 16 amino acids. The V segment lost 4 bases and the J segment 3 bases; nucleotides outside the gene matches: 10. The CDR3 region has the DNA TGCGCCAGCAGCCTATCGGACAGGGGAGTTAACTACGAGCAGTACTTC. Translated, it gives CASSLSDRGVNYEQYF.

J is TRBJ1-2 and V is TRBV6-1; 8 nucleotides align to TRBD1. The CDR3 is made up of 14 amino acids. Germline V CDR1 and CDR2: MNHNS, SASEGT. The V gene end was trimmed by 6 bases and the J gene end by 3 bases; junction bases not matched to a gene: 6. CDR3 nucleotides: TGTGCCAGCAGCTTACAGGGGGATTACTATGGCTACACCTTC. It translates to CASSLQGDYYGYTF.

V is TRBV9 and J is TRBJ2-5; possibly TRBD1 for D (7 bases). Per germline, CDR1 SGDLS and CDR2 YYNGEE. The CDR3 runs to 16 residues. The V and J ends lost 3 bases and 1 base respectively, with 16 bases between them. The CDR3 nucleotides read TGTGCCAGCAGCGAGGGCGGGACAGCGGTCCAAGAGACCCAGTACTTC. Translated: CASSEGGTAVQETQYF.

The rearrangement uses TRBV19 and TRBJ1-5; D unresolved. The germline CDR1 and CDR2 sequences are LNHDA and SQIVND (reference sequence). Trimming cost V 1 base and J 5 bases, with 12 bases left between them. The CDR3 loop spans 15 amino acids. In nucleotides, the CDR3 is TGTGCCAGTAGTATAGCTCTTTTTTCTGATCAGCCCCAGCATTTT. This sequence encodes CASSIALFSDQPQHF.

This chain connects TRBV10-3 to TRBJ2-1; 9 positions match TRBD2. Germline V lookup: CDR1 ENHRY, CDR2 SYGVKD. The CDR3 contains 16 residues. The ends lost 7 bases at V and 3 bases at J; junction bases unmatched: 10. CDR3: CAINNDAGGDYNEQFF. CDR3 DNA sequence: TGTGCCATCAACAATGATGCGGGGGGGGACTACAATGAGCAGTTCTTC.

The chain has TRBV11-3 and TRBJ2-1; 8 bases are a match to TRBD1. The V gene end was trimmed by 4 bases and the J gene end by 10 bases; junction bases not matched to a gene: 3. In germline, CDR1 is SGHNT, CDR2 YENEEA. The CDR3 is 12 amino acids. The CDR3 loop is CASSSGGWEQFF. Here the CDR3 DNA reads TGTGCCAGCAGCTCAGGGGGCTGGGAGCAGTTCTTC.

The V call is TRBV4-2, the J call TRBJ2-5, with unresolved D. Trimming pared 0 bases from V and 10 bases from J, leaving 12 bases between. Per the germline V gene, CDR1 is LGHNA and CDR2 is YNFKEQ. The CDR3 is made up of 13 amino acids. The CDR3 region has the DNA TGTGCCAGCAGCCAAGAAGTGAGAAGCGACCAGTACTTC. This sequence encodes CASSQEVRSDQYF.

This clone was seen more than once but under ten times. The rearrangement uses TRBV7-8 and TRBJ2-3, with TRBD2 matching 7 bases. The junction had 11 bases not matched to a gene; V was cut back by 5 bases and J by 0 bases. The CDR3 totals 17 residues. Germline lookup yields CDR1 SGHVS and CDR2 FQNEAQ. For the CDR3, the DNA is TGTGCCAGCAGCCGTCGCGCGATACTAGCGAGCACAGATACGCAGTATTTT. This sequence encodes CASSRRAILASTDTQYF.

The J gene is TRBJ1-2, the V gene TRBV11-1; D gene unclear. Germline CDR1 reads SGHAT; CDR2 reads FQDESV (reference sequence). This CDR3 region has 13 residues. The germline V and J ends were trimmed by 0 bases and 6 bases, with 8 bases remaining between them. CDR3 coding DNA: TGTGCCAGCAGCTTAGCAGGGAGAGATGGCTACACCTTC. Its protein product is CASSLAGRDGYTF. Drawing the rest from reference TRBV11-1 and TRBJ1-2, the complete variable domain is EAEVAQSPRYKITEKSQAVAFWCDPISGHATLYWYRQILGQGPELLVQFQDESVVDDSQLPKDRFSAERLKGVDSTLKIQPAELGDSAMYLCASSLAGRDGYTFGSGTRLTVV.

For this clone: At one end the junction does not follow the germline gene, possibly because of a read error. The chain is built from TRBV7-9 and TRBJ2-2; 7 nucleotides align to TRBD1. The CDR3 covers 17 residues. The germline V gene encodes CDR1 SEHNR and CDR2 FQNEAQ (reference sequence). The CDR3 coding sequence is TGTTCCAGCAGCTTACCTAACCAGGGGGATCTCACCGGGGAGCTGTTTTTT. Translating gives CSSSLPNQGDLTGELFF.

The chain links TRBV7-9 to TRBJ1-1, with D maybe TRBD1 (5 bases). The CDR3 sequence is 16 residues long. V was clipped by 1 base and J by 1 base, with 13 bases between them. Looked up from germline, CDR1 is SEHNR and CDR2 is FQNEAQ (reference sequence). The CDR3: CASSLVLRTGNTEAFF. The CDR3 nucleotides read TGTGCCAGCAGCTTAGTTTTACGAACAGGGAACACTGAAGCTTTCTTT.

The chain uses TRBV2 and TRBJ1-2; possibly TRBD1 for D (5 bases). Trimming took 5 bases from V and 8 from J, leaving 15 bases between them. Germline V gives CDR1 SNHLY, CDR2 FYNNEI. CDR3 length: 13 amino acids. CDR3 loop: CASSFAGLSGYTF. As DNA, the CDR3 is TGTGCCAGCAGTTTTGCAGGGCTTAGCGGCTACACCTTC.

The chain employs TRBV30 and TRBJ2-7; D is unclear. The CDR3 contains 12 residues. Germline V gene lookup returns CDR1 GTSNPN and CDR2 SVGIG (reference sequence). V shed 5 bases and J shed 2 bases, with 10 bases lying between them. The CDR3 is CAWQTAPYEQYF. The CDR3 region has the DNA TGTGCCTGGCAAACAGCTCCCTACGAGCAGTACTTC.